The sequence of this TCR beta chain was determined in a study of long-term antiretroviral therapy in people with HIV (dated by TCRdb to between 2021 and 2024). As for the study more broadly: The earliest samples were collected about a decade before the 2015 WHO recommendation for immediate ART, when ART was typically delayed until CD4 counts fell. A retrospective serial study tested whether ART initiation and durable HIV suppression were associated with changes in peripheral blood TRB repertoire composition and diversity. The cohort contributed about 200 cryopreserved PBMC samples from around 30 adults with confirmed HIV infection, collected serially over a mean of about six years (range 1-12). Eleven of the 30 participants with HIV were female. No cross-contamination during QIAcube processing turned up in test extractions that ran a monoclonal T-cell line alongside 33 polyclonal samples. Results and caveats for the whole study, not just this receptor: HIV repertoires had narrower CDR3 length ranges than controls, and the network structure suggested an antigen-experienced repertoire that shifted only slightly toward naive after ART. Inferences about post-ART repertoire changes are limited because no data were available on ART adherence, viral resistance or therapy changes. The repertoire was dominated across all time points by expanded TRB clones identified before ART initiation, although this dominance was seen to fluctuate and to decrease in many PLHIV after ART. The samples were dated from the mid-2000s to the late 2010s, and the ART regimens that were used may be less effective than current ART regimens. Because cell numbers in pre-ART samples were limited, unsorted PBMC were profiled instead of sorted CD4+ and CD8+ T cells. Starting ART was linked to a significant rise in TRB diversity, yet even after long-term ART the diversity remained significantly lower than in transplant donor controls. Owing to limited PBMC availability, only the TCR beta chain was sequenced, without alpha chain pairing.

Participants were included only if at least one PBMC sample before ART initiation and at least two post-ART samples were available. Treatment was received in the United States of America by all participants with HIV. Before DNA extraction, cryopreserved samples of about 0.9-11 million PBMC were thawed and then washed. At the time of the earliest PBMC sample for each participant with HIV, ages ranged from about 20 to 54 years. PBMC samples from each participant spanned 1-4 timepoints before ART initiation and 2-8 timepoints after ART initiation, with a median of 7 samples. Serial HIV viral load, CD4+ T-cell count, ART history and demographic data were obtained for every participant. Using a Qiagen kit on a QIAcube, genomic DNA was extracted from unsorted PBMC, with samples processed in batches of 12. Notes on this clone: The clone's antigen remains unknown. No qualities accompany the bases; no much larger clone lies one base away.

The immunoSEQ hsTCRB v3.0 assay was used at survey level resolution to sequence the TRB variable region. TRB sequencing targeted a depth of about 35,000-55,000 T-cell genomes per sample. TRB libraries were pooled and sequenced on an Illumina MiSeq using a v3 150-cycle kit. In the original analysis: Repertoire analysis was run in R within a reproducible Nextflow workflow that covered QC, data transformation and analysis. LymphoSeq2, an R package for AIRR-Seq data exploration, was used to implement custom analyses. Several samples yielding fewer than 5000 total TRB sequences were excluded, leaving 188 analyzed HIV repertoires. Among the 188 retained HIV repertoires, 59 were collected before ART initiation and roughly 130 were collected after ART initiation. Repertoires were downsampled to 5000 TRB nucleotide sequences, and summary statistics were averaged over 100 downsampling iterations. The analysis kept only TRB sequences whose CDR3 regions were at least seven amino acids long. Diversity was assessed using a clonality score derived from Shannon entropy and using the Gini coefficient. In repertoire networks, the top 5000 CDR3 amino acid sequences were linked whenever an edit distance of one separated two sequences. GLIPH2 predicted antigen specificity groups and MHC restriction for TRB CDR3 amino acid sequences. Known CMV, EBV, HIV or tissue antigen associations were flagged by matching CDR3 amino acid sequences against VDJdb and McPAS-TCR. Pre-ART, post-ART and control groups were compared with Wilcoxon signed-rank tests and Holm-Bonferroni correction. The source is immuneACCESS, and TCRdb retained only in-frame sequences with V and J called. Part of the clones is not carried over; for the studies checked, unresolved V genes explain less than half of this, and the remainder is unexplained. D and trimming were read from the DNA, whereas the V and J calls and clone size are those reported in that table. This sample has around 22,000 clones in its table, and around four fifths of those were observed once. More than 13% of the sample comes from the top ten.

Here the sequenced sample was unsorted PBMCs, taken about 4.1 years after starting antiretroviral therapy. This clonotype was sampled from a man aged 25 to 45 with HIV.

The CDR3 protein: CAWAGLTNEKLFF. The DNA reads TGTGCCTGGGCGGGGTTGACTAATGAAAAACTGTTTTTT. The sequence joins TRBV30 to TRBJ1-4; no D gene can be assigned with confidence. The CDR3 holds 13 amino acids from the cysteine to the phenylalanine. Left in the record is the CDR3 DNA by itself, 39 bases read in frame from the first base. CDR1 is given as GTSNPN and CDR2 as SVGIG, both from the germline V gene (reference sequence). Trimming takes 5 bases from V and 2 bases from J, and the germline ends sit 9 bases apart.